These 22 T cell receptor beta chains were all obtained from the same sample, sequenced in a study of regulatory T cells in long-lasting Graves disease. Sample time point: newly diagnosed GD, antithyroid drugs for less than 3 months. PBMC-derived RNA was used for the TCR library. With iRepertoire HTBI primers and Arm-PCR of CDR3 regions, TCR beta libraries were built. Using its own MiXCR run on the multiplex PCR reads, TCRdb lists one record per CDR3 protein. The profile shows 400,000 to 450,000 distinct CDR3 sequences, 15% of them singletons. This same sample was also part of a study on T cells in Graves' hyperthyroidism and ophthalmopathy.

This specimen consisted of peripheral blood mononuclear cells (PBMCs), obtained at new diagnosis, from a patient treated with antithyroid drugs. All receptors come from a woman under 40 with Graves disease.

This clonotype was recorded once. The chain links TRBV12-5 to TRBJ2-1; TRBD1 might be the D (6 bases). TRBJ2-7 matches the DNA end more closely, so the J call is doubtful. The germline V gene encodes CDR1 LGHNT and CDR2 FRNRAP. CDR3 size: 17 residues. DNA for the CDR3: TGTGCTAGTGGTTTGGGAACAGGGTCCAATTCCTACAATGAGCAGTACTTC. This translates into CASGLGTGSNSYNEQYF.

The chain joins TRBV5-1 to TRBJ2-7, with no clear D. CDR3 size: 14 residues. The germline V and J ends were trimmed by 4 bases and 1 base, with 12 bases remaining between them. CDR1 and CDR2 (germline): SGHRS, YFSETQ. The CDR3 region is CASSRAALSYEQYF. The CDR3 coding sequence is TGCGCCAGCAGCCGGGCGGCCCTGTCCTACGAGCAGTACTTC.

For this clonotype: With a much larger clone just one base away, this may be a read error. This chain uses TRBV18 with TRBJ1-6; no firm D call. This CDR3 contains 12 residues. CDR1 KGHSH and CDR2 LQKENI come from the germline V gene. The CDR3 DNA is TGTGCCCGCTCACCGGCAAATTCACCCCTCCACTTT. This translates into CARSPANSPLHF.

This clonotype showed up many times. J is TRBJ2-7 and V is TRBV7-6, with TRBD1 identical over 9 bases. Germline V gene data show CDR1 as SGHVS and CDR2 as FNYEAQ. This CDR3 has 14 residues. After removal of 1 base from V and 6 bases from J, the junction contained 4 bases not matched to a gene. The CDR3 DNA is TGTGCCAGCAGCTTAGGGGGACAGGGAGGCGAGCAGTACTTC. This encodes CASSLGGQGGEQYF.

This clonotype occurred many times. This sequence joins TRBV7-2 and TRBJ2-1; the match to TRBD2 covers 12 bases. The CDR3 is 16 amino acids. Per germline, CDR1 SGHTA and CDR2 FQGNSA. The V segment lost 5 bases and the J segment 2 bases; nucleotides outside the gene matches: 4. The CDR3 nucleotides are TGTGCCAGCAGCGGGGCTAGCGGGAGGGCCTACAATGAGCAGTTCTTC. Encoded protein: CASSGASGRAYNEQFF.

The table lists this clonotype with many counts. The chain joins TRBV4-1 to TRBJ2-2; D is ambiguous. V lost 1 base and J lost 0, with 9 bases in between. The CDR3 is 16 residues long. Per the germline V gene, CDR1 is MGHRA and CDR2 is YSYEKL. CDR3 DNA: TGCGCCAGCAGCCAAGTCTGGTCAGCGAACACCGGGGAGCTGTTTTTT. This encodes CASSQVWSANTGELFF.

This clonotype was detected many times. This sequence joins TRBV2 and TRBJ2-3; D not resolved. Trimming stripped 11 bases from V and 0 bases from J, with 18 bases between. The CDR3 has 15 amino acids. Germline lookup yields CDR1 SNHLY and CDR2 FYNNEI. CDR3 loop: CASEVERHSTDTQYF. Written as DNA, the CDR3 is TGTGCCTCTGAGGTAGAGCGCCATAGCACAGATACGCAGTATTTT. Combining the CDR3 with reference TRBV2 and TRBJ2-3 gives the whole variable domain EPEVTQTPSHQVTQMGQEVILRCVPISNHLYFYWYRQILGQKVEFLVSFYNNEISEKSEIFDDQFSVERPDGSNFTLKIRSTKLEDSAMYFCASEVERHSTDTQYFGPGTRLTVL.

This clonotype has at least ten counts. The V gene is TRBV12-3 or TRBV12-4, the J gene TRBJ2-3, with a possible D match to TRBD2 (5 bases). The V end was cut by 6 bases, the J end by 4 bases, with 14 bases between. This CDR3 contains 14 residues. CDR3 coding DNA: TGTGCCAGCAGCCCTACTAGTTTTCCAGATACGCAGTATTTT. Protein product: CASSPTSFPDTQYF.

In this sample, this clonotype turned up many times. The chain couples TRBV2 to TRBJ1-2; perhaps TRBD1 as D (6 bases). The CDR3 is 14 amino acids. CDR1 and CDR2 from the germline V gene are SNHLY and FYNNEI. The V gene lost 1 base and the J gene lost 4 bases, with 10 bases spanning the gap. The CDR3 is CASSEEGVPYGYTF. The CDR3 DNA follows: TGTGCCAGCAGTGAAGAGGGGGTACCCTATGGCTACACCTTC.

This clonotype was seen ten or more times. V usage is TRBV2 and J usage is TRBJ2-3; D unclear. With 2 bases removed from V and 0 bases from J, the gap between germline ends came to 12 bases. CDR1 is SNHLY, CDR2 FYNNEI, per germline. The CDR3 has 16 amino acids. CDR3 coding DNA: TGTGCCAGCAGTGAAATCCCCCACGAGAGCACAGATACGCAGTATTTT. Translation gives CASSEIPHESTDTQYF.

V is TRBV4-2 and J is TRBJ2-1; 10 nucleotides match TRBD2. CDR1 is LGHNA, CDR2 YNFKEQ, per germline. After removal of 0 bases from V and 9 bases from J, the junction contained 8 bases not matched to a gene. The CDR3 loop spans 16 amino acids. In DNA form, the CDR3 reads TGTGCCAGCAGCCAAGATAGGGCTAGCGGGAGAAGTGAGCAGTTCTTC. Its translation is CASSQDRASGRSEQFF.

This clonotype was detected ten times or more. The chain recombines TRBV2 with TRBJ2-3, with TRBD2 as a possible D gene (6 bases). CDR1 SNHLY and CDR2 FYNNEI come from the germline V gene. The CDR3 runs to 15 residues. V lost 6 bases to trimming and J lost 0 bases, with 13 bases between them. CDR3 nucleotide sequence: TGTGCCAGCAGCCCTAGTGGGACTAGCACAGATACGCAGTATTTT. Translating gives CASSPSGTSTDTQYF.

To note about this clonotype: A single base is all that separates this from a far larger clone, so a read error is likely. This rearrangement joins TRBV11-3 to TRBJ2-2; D gene ambiguous. CDR1 is SGHNT and CDR2 is YENEEA in the germline V gene. V shed 3 bases and J shed 6 bases, with 5 bases lying between them. The CDR3 length is 12 residues. Written as DNA, the CDR3 is TGTGCCAGCAGCTTTGGGTCCGGGGAGCTGTTTTTT. As protein: CASSFGSGELFF. Together with reference TRBV11-3 and TRBJ2-2, the CDR3 gives the full variable domain: EAGVVQSPRYKIIEKKQPVAFWCNPISGHNTLYWYLQNLGQGPELLIRYENEEAVDDSQLPKDRFSAERLKGVDSTLKIQPAELGDSAVYLCASSFGSGELFFGEGSRLTVL.

The J gene is TRBJ2-3, the V gene TRBV4-1; no definite D call. The CDR3 spans 12 residues. Germline V CDR1 and CDR2: MGHRA, YSYEKL. Deletions cut 6 bases from V and 1 base from J, with 5 bases between. Written as DNA, the CDR3 is TGCGCCAGCAGGGAAGGCACAGATACGCAGTATTTT. It translates to CASREGTDTQYF.

The chain recombines TRBV4-1 with TRBJ2-1; D unclear. This CDR3 contains 13 residues. In germline, CDR1 is MGHRA, CDR2 YSYEKL. The V gene lost 1 base and the J gene lost 8 bases, with 9 bases spanning the gap. The CDR3 is CASSQVVGDEQFF. The CDR3 DNA follows: TGCGCCAGCAGCCAAGTAGTCGGCGATGAGCAGTTCTTC.

This clonotype was seen many times. This chain connects TRBV24-1 to TRBJ1-3; possible D gene TRBD1, 5 bases. The CDR3 runs to 14 residues. The V end lost 4 bases, the J end lost 3 bases, and 9 bases lay between the germline ends. Per germline, CDR1 KGHDR and CDR2 SFDVKD. The DNA for the CDR3 is TGTGCCACCAGTGACCCGACAGATGGAAACACCATATATTTT. Amino acids: CATSDPTDGNTIYF.

This clonotype was counted at least ten times. The chain employs TRBV5-1 and TRBJ2-7, with unresolved D. V was cut by 4 bases and J by 6 bases, with 11 bases left in between. The CDR3 runs to 12 residues. Germline V gene data show CDR1 as SGHRS and CDR2 as YFSETQ. The CDR3 DNA follows: TGCGCCAGCAGCCCAAACTTCGGCGAGCAGTACTTC. This translates into CASSPNFGEQYF.

This clonotype was counted ten times or more. The gene calls are TRBV11-2 and TRBJ2-5; no definite D call. The CDR3 contains 14 residues. Deletions cut 1 base from V and 5 bases from J, with 11 bases between. Germline V gene sequence: CDR1 SGHAT, CDR2 FQNNGV. CDR3 nucleotides: TGTGCCAGCAGCTTAGTGTTCCTTGCGGAGACCCAGTACTTC. Amino acids: CASSLVFLAETQYF.

This clonotype occurred many times. This rearrangement joins TRBV3-1 to TRBJ2-1; D tentatively fits TRBD1 or TRBD2 (5 bases each). The CDR3 is 14 amino acids. V was trimmed by 0 bases and J by 10 bases, leaving 13 bases between them. CDR1 and CDR2 from the germline V gene are LGHDT and YNNKEL (reference sequence). The DNA of the CDR3 is TGTGCCAGCAGCCAAGATCCGGGACGAAGGGAGCAGTTCTTC. Translation: CASSQDPGRREQFF.

The gene calls are TRBV18 and TRBJ2-1; no firm D call. The CDR3 covers 13 residues. Germline V gene lookup returns CDR1 KGHSH and CDR2 LQKENI. With 2 bases removed from V and 7 bases from J, the gap between germline ends came to 9 bases. The CDR3 DNA is TGTGCCAGCTCACCAAGTCTAGATAATGAGCAGTTCTTC. Amino acid sequence: CASSPSLDNEQFF.

The table lists this clonotype with many counts. The chain links TRBV20-1 to TRBJ2-7; 8 bases align to TRBD2. Trimming took 0 bases from V and 2 from J; bases not matched to a gene: 3. Germline V CDR1 and CDR2: DFQATT, SNEGSKA (reference sequence). This CDR3 has 14 amino acids. The CDR3 region is CSARDSGIAYEQYF. For the CDR3, the DNA is TGCAGTGCTAGAGATAGCGGGATTGCCTACGAGCAGTACTTC.

This clonotype was recorded at least ten times. The chain recombines TRBV11-1 with TRBJ2-5; 7 positions match TRBD1. This CDR3 is 12 amino acids long. Germline V lookup: CDR1 SGHAT, CDR2 FQDESV (reference sequence). V was clipped by 5 bases and J by 6 bases; unmatched bases: 3. CDR3 protein: CASSEQGKTQYF. The CDR3 DNA is TGTGCCAGCAGCGAACAGGGGAAGACCCAGTACTTC.